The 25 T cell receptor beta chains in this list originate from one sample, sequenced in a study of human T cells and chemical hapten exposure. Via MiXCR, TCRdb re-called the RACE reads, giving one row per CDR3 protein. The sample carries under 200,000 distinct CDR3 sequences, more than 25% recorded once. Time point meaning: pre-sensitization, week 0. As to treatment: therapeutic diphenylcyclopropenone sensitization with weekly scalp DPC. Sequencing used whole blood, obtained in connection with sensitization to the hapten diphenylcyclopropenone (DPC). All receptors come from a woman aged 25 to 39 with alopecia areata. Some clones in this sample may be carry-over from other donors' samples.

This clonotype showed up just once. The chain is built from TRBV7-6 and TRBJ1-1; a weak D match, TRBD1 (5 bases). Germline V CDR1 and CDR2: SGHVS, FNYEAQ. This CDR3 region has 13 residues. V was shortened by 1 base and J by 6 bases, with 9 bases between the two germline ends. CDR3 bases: TGTGCCAGCAGCTTAGACCAGGGCGCTGAAGCTTTCTTT. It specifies CASSLDQGAEAFF.

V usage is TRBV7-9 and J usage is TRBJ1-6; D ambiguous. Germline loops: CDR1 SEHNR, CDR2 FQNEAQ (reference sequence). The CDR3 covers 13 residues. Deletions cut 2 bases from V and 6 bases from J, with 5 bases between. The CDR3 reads CASSLNSNSPLHF. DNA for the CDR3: TGTGCCAGCAGCTTAAACAGTAATTCACCCCTCCACTTT.

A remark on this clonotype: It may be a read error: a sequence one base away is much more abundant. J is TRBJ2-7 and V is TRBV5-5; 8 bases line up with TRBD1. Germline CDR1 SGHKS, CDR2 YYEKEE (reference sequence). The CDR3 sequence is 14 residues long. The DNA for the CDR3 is TGTGCCAGCAGCAAGGGACAGGTTCTCTCCGAGCAGCACTTC. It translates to CASSKGQVLSEQHF.

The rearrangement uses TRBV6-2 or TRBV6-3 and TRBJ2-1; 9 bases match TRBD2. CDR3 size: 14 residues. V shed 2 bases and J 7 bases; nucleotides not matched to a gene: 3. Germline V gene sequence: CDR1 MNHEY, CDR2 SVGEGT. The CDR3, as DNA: TGTGCCAGCAGTTACGGCGGGAGGGCAAATGAGCAGTTCTTC. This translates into CASSYGGRANEQFF.

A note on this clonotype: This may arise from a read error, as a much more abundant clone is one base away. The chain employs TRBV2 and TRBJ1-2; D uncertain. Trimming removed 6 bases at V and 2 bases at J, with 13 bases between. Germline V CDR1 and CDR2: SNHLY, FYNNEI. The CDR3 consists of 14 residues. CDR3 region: CASRSTDDNYGYTF. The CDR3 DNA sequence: TGTGCCAGCAGGTCGACCGACGACAACTATGGCTACACCTTC.

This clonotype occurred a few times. CDR3 in amino acids: CASSFGLSTDTQYF. CDR3 in DNA: TGTGCCAGCAGCTTTGGACTGAGCACAGATACGCAGTATTTT. The chain carries TRBV7-3 and TRBJ2-3, with a weak D call TRBD2 (5 bases). V lost 3 bases to trimming and J lost 0 bases, with 7 bases between them. Germline CDR1 SGHTA, CDR2 FQGTGA. The CDR3 is 14 residues long.

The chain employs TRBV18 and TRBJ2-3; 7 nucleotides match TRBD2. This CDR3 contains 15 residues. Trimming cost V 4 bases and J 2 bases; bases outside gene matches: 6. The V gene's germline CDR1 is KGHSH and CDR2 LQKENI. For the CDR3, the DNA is TGTGCCAGCTCACGCCGGGGGGAATTCACAGATACGCAGTATTTT. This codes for CASSRRGEFTDTQYF.

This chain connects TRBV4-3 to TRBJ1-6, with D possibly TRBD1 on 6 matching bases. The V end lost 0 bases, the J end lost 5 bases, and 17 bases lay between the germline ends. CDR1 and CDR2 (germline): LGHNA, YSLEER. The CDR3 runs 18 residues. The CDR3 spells CASSQDRRGSSDNSPLHF. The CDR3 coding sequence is TGCGCCAGCAGCCAAGATCGGAGGGGGAGCTCGGATAATTCACCCCTCCACTTT.

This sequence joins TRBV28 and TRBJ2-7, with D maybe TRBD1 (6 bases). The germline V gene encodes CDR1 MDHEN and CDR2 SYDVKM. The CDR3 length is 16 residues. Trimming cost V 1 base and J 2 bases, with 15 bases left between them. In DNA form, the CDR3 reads TGTGCCAGCAGTTTATCAAACCCCGGGACACCCTACGAGCAGTACTTC. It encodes CASSLSNPGTPYEQYF.

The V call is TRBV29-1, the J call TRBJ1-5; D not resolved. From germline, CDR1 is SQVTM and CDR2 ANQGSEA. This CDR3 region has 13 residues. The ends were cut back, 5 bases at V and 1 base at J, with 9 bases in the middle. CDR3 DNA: TGCAGCGTTACGGACGGGAGCAATCAGCCCCAGCATTTT. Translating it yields CSVTDGSNQPQHF.

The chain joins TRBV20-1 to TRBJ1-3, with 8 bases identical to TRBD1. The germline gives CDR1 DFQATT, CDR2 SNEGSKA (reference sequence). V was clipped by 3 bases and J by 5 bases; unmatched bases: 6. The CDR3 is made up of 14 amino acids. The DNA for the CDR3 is TGCAGTGCTAGTCCCGGACAGGGAAGAAACACCATATATTTT. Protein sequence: CSASPGQGRNTIYF.

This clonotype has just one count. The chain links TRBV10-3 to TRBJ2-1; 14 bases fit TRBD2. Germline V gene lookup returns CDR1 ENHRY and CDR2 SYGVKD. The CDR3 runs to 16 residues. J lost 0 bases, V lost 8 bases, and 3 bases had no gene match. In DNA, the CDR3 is TGTGCCATCGGGACTAGCGGGAGCGTCTCCTACAATGAGCAGTTCTTC. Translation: CAIGTSGSVSYNEQFF.

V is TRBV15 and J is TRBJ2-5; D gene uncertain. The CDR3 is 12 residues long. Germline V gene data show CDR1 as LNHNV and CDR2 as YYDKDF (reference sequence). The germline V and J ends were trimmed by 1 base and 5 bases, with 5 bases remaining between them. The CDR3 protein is CATSRASETQYF. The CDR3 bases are TGTGCCACCAGCAGAGCGTCGGAGACCCAGTACTTC.

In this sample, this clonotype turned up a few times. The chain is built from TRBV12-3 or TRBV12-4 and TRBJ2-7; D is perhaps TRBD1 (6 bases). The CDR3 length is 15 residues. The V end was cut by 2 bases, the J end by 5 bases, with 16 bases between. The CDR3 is CASSLSPGAVNEQYF. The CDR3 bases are TGTGCCAGCAGTTTATCCCCAGGGGCAGTCAACGAGCAGTACTTC.

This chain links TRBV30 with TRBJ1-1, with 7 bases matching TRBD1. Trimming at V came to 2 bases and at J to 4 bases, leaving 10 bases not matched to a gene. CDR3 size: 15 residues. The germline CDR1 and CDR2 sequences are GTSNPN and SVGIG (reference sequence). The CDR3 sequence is CAWSPPRGWVTEAFF. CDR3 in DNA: TGTGCCTGGAGTCCTCCCAGGGGGTGGGTCACTGAAGCTTTCTTT.

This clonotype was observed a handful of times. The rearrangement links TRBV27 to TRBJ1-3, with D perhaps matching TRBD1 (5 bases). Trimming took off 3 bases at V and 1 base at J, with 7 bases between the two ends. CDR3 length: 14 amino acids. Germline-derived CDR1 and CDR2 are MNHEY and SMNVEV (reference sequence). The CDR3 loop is CASSLRQSGNTIYF. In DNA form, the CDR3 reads TGTGCCAGCAGTTTGCGACAGTCTGGAAACACCATATATTTT.

In nucleotides, the CDR3 is TGTGCCTGGAGAGCTCGGGACAGCGCAAGCTCCTACGAGCAGTACTTC. It specifies CAWRARDSASSYEQYF. The rearrangement links TRBV30 to TRBJ2-7; TRBD1 agrees at 7 bases. The CDR3 is 16 amino acids. Unmatched junction bases numbered 11, after V lost 3 bases and J lost 0 bases. Germline V gives CDR1 GTSNPN, CDR2 SVGIG (reference sequence).

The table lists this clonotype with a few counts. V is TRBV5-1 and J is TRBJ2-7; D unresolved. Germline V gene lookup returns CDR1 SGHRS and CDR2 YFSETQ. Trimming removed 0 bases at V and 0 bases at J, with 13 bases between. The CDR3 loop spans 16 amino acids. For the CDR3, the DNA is TGCGCCAGCAGCTTGGTGGGCGGTGGTTTCTCCTACGAGCAGTACTTC. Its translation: CASSLVGGGFSYEQYF.

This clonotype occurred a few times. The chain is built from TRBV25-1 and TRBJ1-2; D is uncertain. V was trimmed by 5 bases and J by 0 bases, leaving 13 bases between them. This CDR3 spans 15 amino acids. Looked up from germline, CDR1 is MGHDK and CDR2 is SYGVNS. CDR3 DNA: TGTGCCAGCAGTCTACACTCACCTACTAACTATGGCTACACCTTC. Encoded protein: CASSLHSPTNYGYTF.

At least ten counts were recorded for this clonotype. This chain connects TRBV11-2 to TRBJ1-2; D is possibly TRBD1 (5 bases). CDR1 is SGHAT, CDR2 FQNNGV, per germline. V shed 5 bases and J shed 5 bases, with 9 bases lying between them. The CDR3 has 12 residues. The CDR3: CASSQGQYGYTF. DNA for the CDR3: TGTGCCAGCAGCCAAGGACAATATGGCTACACCTTC.

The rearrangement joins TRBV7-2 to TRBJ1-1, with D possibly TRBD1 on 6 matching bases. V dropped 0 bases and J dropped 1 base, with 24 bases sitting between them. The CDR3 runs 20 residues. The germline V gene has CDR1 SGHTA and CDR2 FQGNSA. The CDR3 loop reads CASSLAFGRSRGQKNTEAFF. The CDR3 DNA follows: TGTGCCAGCAGCTTAGCTTTCGGCAGGTCTAGGGGACAAAAGAACACTGAAGCTTTCTTT.

CDR3: CASSFLAGGDNEQFF. The CDR3 DNA follows: TGTGCCAGCAGCTTTCTAGCGGGAGGGGACAATGAGCAGTTCTTC. The V call is TRBV7-2, the J call TRBJ2-1; 12 nucleotides agree with TRBD2. This CDR3 contains 15 residues. Per germline, CDR1 SGHTA and CDR2 FQGNSA. V shed 3 bases, J shed 5 bases, and the junction held 2 bases outside the gene matches. Full variable domain (rest looked up from reference TRBV7-2 and TRBJ2-1): GAGVSQSPSNKVTEKGKDVELRCDPISGHTALYWYRQSLGQGLEFLIYFQGNSAPDKSGLPSDRFSAERTGGSVSTLTIQRTQQEDSAVYLCASSFLAGGDNEQFFGPGTRLTVL.

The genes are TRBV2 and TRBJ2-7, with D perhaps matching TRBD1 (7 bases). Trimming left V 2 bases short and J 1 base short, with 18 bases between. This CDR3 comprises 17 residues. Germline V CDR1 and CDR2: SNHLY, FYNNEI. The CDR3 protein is CASSEYGRGRISYEQYF. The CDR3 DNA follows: TGTGCCAGCAGTGAATACGGCAGGGGGAGGATATCCTACGAGCAGTACTTC.

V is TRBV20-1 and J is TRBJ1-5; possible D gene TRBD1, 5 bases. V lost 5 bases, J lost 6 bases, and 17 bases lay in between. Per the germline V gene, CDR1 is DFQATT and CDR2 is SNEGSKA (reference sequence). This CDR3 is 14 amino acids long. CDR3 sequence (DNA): TGCAGTGCTCGTGCAGGGTCCGTCAGTCAGCCCCAGCATTTT. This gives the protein CSARAGSVSQPQHF.

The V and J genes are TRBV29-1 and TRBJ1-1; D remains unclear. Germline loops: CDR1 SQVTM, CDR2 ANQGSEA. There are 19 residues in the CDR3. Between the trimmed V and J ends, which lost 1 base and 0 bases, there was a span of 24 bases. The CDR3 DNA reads TGCAGCGTTGAAGGGTTCATAGGGTTTAATAGGGAATTGAACACTGAAGCTTTCTTT. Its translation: CSVEGFIGFNRELNTEAFF.